This T cell receptor (beta chain) is drawn from a study of blood T cell repertoires in COVID-19. This table comes from immunoSEQ multiplex PCR, and its TCRdb copy is limited to in-frame clones, with some not included. Of 75,000 to 95,000 clones listed, 87% are singletons. This TCR derives from a woman aged 55-69 years with COVID-19, enrolled during active disease. Sequenced: peripheral blood.

The CDR3 DNA reads as TGTGCCAGCAGCGACGCGGGGGCCGAGCAGTTCTTC. Translated: CASSDAGAEQFF. This chain uses TRBV7-2 with TRBJ2-1; D is perhaps TRBD2 (7 bases). CDR3 length: 12 amino acids. V was pared by 5 bases and J by 10 bases, with 12 bases between. Looked up from germline, CDR1 is SGHTA and CDR2 is FQGNSA.